This entry concerns a single T cell receptor (beta chain). This record belongs to a study of cytomegalovirus exposure and HLA in healthy donors. In germline, CDR1 is SGHRS, CDR2 YFSETQ. The CDR3 runs to 17 residues. Trimming left V 3 bases short and J 0 bases short, with 16 bases between. Primers: 60 Vbeta forward and 13 Jbeta reverse. Profiling relied on immunoSEQ multiplex PCR, and the TCRdb table lists in-frame clones only, not all of them. This table holds roughly 110,000 clones, about three quarters found once. This chain connects TRBV5-1 to TRBJ2-1, with D maybe TRBD1 (5 bases). Sequencing was carried out using PBMCs. This sequence was found in a woman aged 45 to 65 in good health and CMV-seropositive. CDR3 residues: CASSSSSRAFSYNEQFF. DNA for the CDR3: TGCGCCAGCAGCTCCTCCAGCAGGGCCTTCTCCTACAATGAGCAGTTCTTC.